The following is a TCR beta chain sequence with its context. This clone's antigen is unknown. One end of the junction varies from germline; a read error may be responsible. The data are from a study of blood T cells in healthy people across ages (dated by TCRdb to between 2014 and 2017). About the investigation overall: Template switching captured roughly one uniquely barcoded TCR beta cDNA molecule per two T cells in model experiments. To avoid experimental bias, donors of different ages were spread randomly across the sequencing lanes. Age-related changes in TCR beta repertoire diversity were measured in the study by deep sequencing normalized with unique cDNA molecular identifiers. Using the same blood draw, the study looked at two additional independent replicas of 1 million unique cDNA reads for two donors, one aged 18 to 30 and the other aged 80 or older. The donors were split into four age groups: young (average around 17 years), middle-aged (about 40), aged (more than 55) and long-lived (about 74).

CDR1 is given as DFQATT and CDR2 as SNEGSKA, both from the germline V gene (reference sequence). The CDR3 sequence holds 13 residues, the cysteine and phenylalanine included. The kept DNA is CDR3 alone, 39 bases in frame from the first base. The 39 donors, aged 6 to 90 years, were systemically healthy Caucasian individuals from Russia. Each donor gave around 9.8 milliliters of peripheral blood, collected into EDTA-treated Vacutainer tubes. PBMCs were isolated by Ficoll-Paque density-gradient centrifugation, with at least 7 million obtained per sample. Trizol reagent was used to extract total RNA from PBMCs, with at least 5.5 micrograms per sample. For every donor, an aliquot of PBMCs went through flow cytometry to measure the percentages of naive CD45RAhigh/CD27high T cells. What the authors observed across the whole study: Compared with the aged group, the long-lived group had more naive CD4+ T cells, fewer expanded clones and increased TCR diversity, suggesting age selection. As age increased, observed TCR beta diversity per million T cells dropped in a roughly linear way, and a significant reduction was already evident by age about 40. Conclusive comparison of naive and antigen-experienced compartments was prevented by the profiling of bulk unsorted PBMCs. Donor CMV infection status was unknown, potentially confounding age-related changes in expanded clonotypes. Estimates of total diversity based on one million sequenced T cells were regarded as lower bounds and as underestimates. There was a strong correlation between observed TCR beta diversity and the percentage of naive T cells measured by flow cytometry.

Library creation used 5' RACE. Reads for this sample came from an Illumina HiSeq 2500. A second PCR of 7 to 11 cycles was run with a J-beta primer mix and a sample-barcoded 5' primer. A template-switch 5' adaptor carrying 12 random nucleotides introduced a unique molecular identifier onto each TCR beta cDNA molecule. Each sample yielded at least 3 million CDR3-containing paired-end reads. First-strand cDNA synthesis was performed from all RNA using the Mint cDNA synthesis kit, with priming by a TRBC-specific oligonucleotide. All cDNA was treated with uracil-DNA glycosylase and then went through a first 18-cycle PCR with the universal primers M1SS and BC2_uni_R. The published analysis was carried out like this. For normalization, 1 million high-quality reads, each with a distinct molecular identifier, were randomly selected from each sample. Instead of being binned into consensus sequences, reads with shared molecular identifiers were discarded. MiTCR, with a Q25 quality threshold and the strictest error-elimination algorithm, was used for CDR3 identification, clonotype clustering and error correction. Lower-bound total TCR beta diversity was estimated with a nonparametric unseen species model using Euler transformation. TCRdb passed the public sequencing reads through fastp at Q25 and MiXCR, retaining productive beta sequences. Every distinct CDR3 protein forms one entry, paired with its most common genes and DNA. V and J calls and clone size were set by TCRdb, not the authors. The sample profile shows 780,000 or so distinct CDR3 sequences; roughly 50% of them were found once. Roughly 25% of the sample belongs to the ten largest clones.

This receptor was taken from a middle-aged man in good health. The rearrangement joined TRBV20-1 to TRBJ1-2, with 10 junctional bases fitting TRBD1. Material: blood. The nucleotides read TGCGGTGCGCCAAGACAGGGGGCGAATGGCTACACCTTC. Its amino acids are CGAPRQGANGYTF.